The text below deals with one TCR beta chain. The data belong to a study of blood T cell repertoires in COVID-19. Assignment of participants to cohorts was predicated upon participant-reported clinical history. Original handling: Estimation of nucleated cell counts was performed using reference gene primer amplification. Assay used: immunoSEQ multiplex PCR; TCRdb lists only in-frame clones, some missing. V and J calls and clone size come straight from that table; D and trimming were deduced from the DNA. The sample yields some 240,000 clones, about 85% seen once. The CDR3 sequence is 15 residues long.

The chain is built from TRBV21-1 and TRBJ1-1; TRBD1 is the table's D call, not checked against the DNA. TRBV21-1 is labeled a pseudogene. The material sequenced was PBMCs or T cells enriched from blood (not recorded which). The receptor was isolated from a woman aged 45-59 years who had been exposed to COVID-19. CDR3 region: CASSKGAGGAAEAFF. CDR3 coding DNA: TGTGCCAGCAGCAAAGGTGCAGGGGGCGCGGCTGAAGCTTTCTTT.